This T cell receptor beta chain was obtained from a study of blood T cell repertoires in COVID-19 (dated by TCRdb to 2018 to 2021). In the study overall: The collaborator samples originated in the United States, Italy and Spain and spanned the acute and convalescent phases of COVID-19. The prospective study material was composed of cDNA or gDNA derived from T cells, B-cell-depleted T cells, or PBMCs. Sample metadata almost always included a de-identified subject ID, COVID-19 status, age in years and sex. The repertoires were released in a freely available public database meant as a resource for research on the immune response to SARS-CoV-2. The samples were drawn from the first 160 participants of the ongoing ImmuneRACE study and from over 950 subjects provided by 6 global collaborators. Where available, HLA class I and class II types were taken from metadata supplied by the sample provider and were not determined by assay-based typing. The dataset comprised deeply sampled blood TCRbeta repertoires from subjects exposed to, actively infected with, or recovered from COVID-19.

The immunoSEQ Assay, a bias-controlled multiplex PCR, was used to amplify TCRbeta CDR3 regions from genomic DNA. For the original study's pipeline: Nucleated cell counts per sample were estimated from amplification of reference gene primers within the assay. To quantify the absolute abundance of each unique TCRbeta CDR3 rearrangement, sequence reads were collapsed and filtered. For each sample, productive Simpson clonality was calculated by taking the square root of Simpson's diversity index across productive rearrangements. TCRdb holds this immuneACCESS table with in-frame rearrangements only. Some clones are missing; in checked studies, unresolved V genes explain under half, and the rest has no known cause. The DNA was the basis for D and trimming; V, J and clone size are from that table. The sample table shows hundreds of thousands of clones, and around 91% are seen once. The top ten clones comprise roughly 8.9% of the sample.

The CDR3 spans 16 residues, from the cysteine through the phenylalanine. The sequence is cut down to CDR3 DNA, 48 bases in frame from base 1. Trimming takes 3 bases off V and 7 bases off J; junction bases not matched to a gene: 7. The germline V gene (reference sequence) specifies LGHDT as CDR1 and YNNKEL as CDR2. As to this clone: This receptor's antigen is unknown. Nothing much larger sits one base from this clone, and base qualities are not available.

Participants in the prospective study were enrolled through a virtual design, were aged roughly 18 to 100 years, and lived in 24 United States geographic areas. In the prospective study, cohorts were assigned on the basis of participant-reported clinical history obtained from a screening survey and a study questionnaire. For ImmuneRACE Cohort 3, a participant was defined as recovered based on two consecutive negative NP/OP PCR tests, clearance by a healthcare professional, or resolution of symptoms. Each participant in the prospective study had whole blood, serum and a nasopharyngeal or oropharyngeal swab collected by mobile phlebotomists. Over a roughly two-month period, participants in the prospective study had the option of providing additional blood draws and questionnaires. Prospective study blood samples were shipped either frozen or at room temperature before DNA extraction. Broader findings and caveats from the paper: The amount of clinical and demographic metadata varied by source and participant and was provided uncurated.

The sequence links TRBV3-1 (or the pseudogene TRBV3-2) to TRBJ2-2, and TRBD2 aligns with 11 junction nucleotides. Sequenced sample: PBMCs or T cells enriched from blood (not recorded which). This sequence was found in a woman in her 40s who had recovered from COVID-19. The nucleotide sequence is TGTGCCAGCAGCCATCTCTCGGGACTAGCGGTCGGGGAGCTGTTTTTT. Its protein product is CASSHLSGLAVGELFF.